There are a few counts of the clone carrying this T cell receptor (beta chain). The antigen remains undetermined. CDR1 MNHEY and CDR2 SMNVEV come from the germline V gene (reference sequence). The CDR3 is made up of 13 amino acids. The V end was cut by 3 bases, the J end by 6 bases, with 11 bases between. Using its own MiXCR run on the 5' RACE reads, TCRdb lists one record per CDR3 protein. The sample contains approximately 1.8 million distinct CDR3 sequences, less than 35% of which appear only once. This specimen comes from a study of identical twins. General study results and limits: High-abundance cord blood beta clonotypes had fewer insertions; memory repertoires showed none. The analysis was cross-sectional rather than longitudinal within donors.

The rearrangement uses TRBV27 and TRBJ1-1, with TRBD1 as a possible D gene (5 bases). This receptor was taken from a newborn girl in good health. Sequenced: cord blood. The CDR3 DNA reads TGTGCCAGCAGTTTTCTCCTGGGGGCTGAAGCTTTCTTT. Its translation is CASSFLLGAEAFF.